This T cell receptor (beta chain) was identified in a study of glioma-infiltrating T cells after dendritic cell vaccination listed by TCRdb under 2016. Regarding the study in general: A cohort of about 15 glioblastoma patients from Phase I and II dendritic cell vaccination trials was included, of whom 9 were newly diagnosed and 6 had recurrent disease. Between the early 2000s and the early 2010s, the patients were given dendritic cell vaccination pulsed with autologous tumor lysate. To make the vaccine, monocyte-derived dendritic cells were cultured for 6 to 7 days with IL-4 and GM-CSF and then pulsed overnight with autologous tumor lysate. Three intradermal dendritic cell vaccine injections were administered to patients at biweekly intervals in the arm below the axilla. Tumor-infiltrating lymphocyte content was quantified and tumor and blood repertoires were compared in dendritic cell-vaccinated glioblastoma patients by deep sequencing of TCR beta CDR3 regions. Survival after dendritic cell vaccination was correlated with TCR sequencing metrics, such as TIL content and the overlap between tumor and blood repertoires.

The germline V gene encodes CDR1 SNHLY and CDR2 FYNNEI. The CDR3 holds 14 amino acids from the cysteine to the phenylalanine. The DNA shown is the 42-base CDR3, in frame from base 1. Trimming removed 1 base from V and 13 bases from J; the gene matches leave 4 bases unexplained. Overall study outcomes, separate from this receptor: The response model built on TCR overlap across three groups was characterized as speculative, with prospective validation still needed. After dendritic cell vaccination, a higher estimated pretreatment TIL content predicted longer time to progression and overall survival. The cohort was small and heterogeneous, with few patients having full blood and tumor sets and even fewer initial-recurrent tumor pairs. No direct relationship between TCR clonality and survival was found, suggesting that a diverse polyclonal response may matter.

This clone was picked up a small number of times. What this receptor recognizes is not known. There are no base qualities to consult, and no much larger clone falls within one base. Using the immunoSEQ assay, TCRB CDR3 regions were amplified from 1.5 to 2 micrograms of genomic DNA, or from all available DNA when less than that was on hand. For multiplex PCR, 60 forward primers for TCR V beta segments and 13 reverse primers for J beta segments were used. To estimate the number of reads per starting template, synthetic control templates were added to each sample at limiting dilution. Sequencing produced 87 bp reads on the Illumina HiSeq System. From the authors' description of their analysis: PCR and sequencing errors were removed by a nearest neighbor algorithm that merged closely related sequences. TCR overlap was measured as the percentage of unique tumor TCR beta sequences that were also present in the peripheral blood of the same patient. The clones in this table, taken by TCRdb from immuneACCESS, are in-frame only. Not every clone is retained; where verified, under half of the shortfall comes from an unresolved V gene, and the cause of the rest is unknown. V and J calls and clone size come straight from that table; D and trimming were deduced from the DNA. The sample records roughly 100,000 clones, about four fifths of which are singletons. The ten largest clones add up to about 12% of the sample.

Selection of patients required sufficient residual fresh-frozen tumor tissue and over two years of available survival data. None of the glioblastoma patients carried an isocitrate dehydrogenase mutation, although molecular status otherwise varied. PBMC were collected before vaccination, two weeks after the third vaccination, and at tumor progression when it occurred. The Qiagen DNeasy Blood extraction Kit was used to extract genomic DNA. The sequencing used blood, collected before dendritic cell vaccination. Here the chain combines TRBV2 and TRBJ1-4; 12 bases in between match TRBD1. The sequence came from a human donor with glioblastoma. CDR3 region: CASSEGDRGRRLFF. The base sequence is TGTGCCAGCAGTGAAGGGGACAGGGGGCGCCGACTGTTTTTT.